Listed here are 12 T cell receptor beta chains from one sample, sequenced in a study of response to subunit inactivated influenza vaccine. TCRdb reprocessed the RT-PCR reads via MiXCR and lists one record per CDR3 protein. The sample carries 650,000 to 800,000 distinct CDR3 sequences, around 14% recorded once. The starting material was PBMCs from blood, obtained 14 days before vaccination. These receptors all stem from a man aged 50 to 59 who received an inactivated influenza vaccine.

The CDR3 DNA reads TGTGCCTGGAGAGACTACCGGACAGGAACGGGCTATGGCTACACCTTC. Amino acid sequence: CAWRDYRTGTGYGYTF. The chain has TRBV30 and TRBJ1-2; 7 nucleotides align to TRBD1. V was pared by 3 bases and J by 4 bases, with 14 bases of the junction left unmatched. CDR3 length: 16 residues. Germline V gene data show CDR1 as GTSNPN and CDR2 as SVGIG (reference sequence).

This clonotype was picked up a small number of times. The chain recombines TRBV5-5 with TRBJ1-2; D remains unclear. Germline V gene sequence: CDR1 SGHKS, CDR2 YYEKEE (reference sequence). The V end was cut by 6 bases, the J end by 4 bases, with 10 bases between. This CDR3 region has 12 residues. This CDR3 is CASTLGSYGYTF. Written as DNA, the CDR3 is TGTGCCAGCACCCTGGGAAGCTATGGCTACACCTTC.

In this sample, this clonotype turned up many times. V and J are TRBV6-2 or TRBV6-3 and TRBJ2-7, with D uncertain. V shed 5 bases and J shed 2 bases, with 10 bases lying between them. Germline lookup yields CDR1 MNHEY and CDR2 SVGEGT. The CDR3 extends over 13 amino acids. The CDR3 sequence is CASSKDVTYEQYF. The CDR3, as DNA: TGTGCCAGCAGTAAAGACGTAACCTACGAGCAGTACTTC.

This clonotype has more than one count but fewer than ten. This chain connects TRBV7-8 to TRBJ2-7, with 11 positions matching TRBD2. Germline trimming cut 6 bases from V and 4 bases from J; bases unmatched to any gene: 11. Germline CDR1 is SGHVS and CDR2 is FQNEAQ. The CDR3 contains 16 residues. The CDR3 here is CASSFIATSGSYEQYF. In nucleotides, the CDR3 is TGTGCCAGCAGTTTTATCGCTACTAGCGGGAGTTACGAGCAGTACTTC.

The chain is built from TRBV5-1 and TRBJ2-7; the D gene could be TRBD1 or TRBD2 (5 bases each). V lost 4 bases, J lost 7 bases, and 15 bases lay in between. This CDR3 region has 13 residues. The V gene's germline CDR1 is SGHRS and CDR2 YFSETQ. This chain's CDR3 is CASSRGTKSEQYF. CDR3 sequence (DNA): TGCGCCAGCAGCAGAGGGACCAAGTCAGAGCAGTACTTC. Together with reference TRBV5-1 and TRBJ2-7, the CDR3 gives the full variable domain: KAGVTQTPRYLIKTRGQQVTLSCSPISGHRSVSWYQQTPGQGLQFLFEYFSETQRNKGNFPGRFSGRQFSNSRSEMNVSTLELGDSALYLCASSRGTKSEQYFGPGTRLTVT.

This clonotype turned up a few times. The chain links TRBV15 to TRBJ2-1; TRBD1 aligns across 8 bases. V shed 0 bases and J 8 bases; nucleotides not matched to a gene: 9. Germline-derived CDR1 and CDR2 are LNHNV and YYDKDF (reference sequence). The CDR3 consists of 16 residues. The CDR3 region has the DNA TGTGCCACCAGCAGAGATGCAGGACAGGGTAGGGATGAGCAGTTCTTC. Translating gives CATSRDAGQGRDEQFF.

This clonotype showed up many times. The genes are TRBV29-1 and TRBJ1-1; TRBD1 is a possible D gene (5 bases). CDR1 SQVTM and CDR2 ANQGSEA come from the germline V gene. Trimming pared 7 bases from V and 0 bases from J, leaving 9 bases between. The CDR3 is 12 residues long. The CDR3, as DNA: TGCAGCGGGGGAGGGGTGAACACTGAAGCTTTCTTT. Translating gives CSGGGVNTEAFF.

The genes are TRBV7-2 and TRBJ2-7; possibly TRBD1 for D (5 bases). Germline CDR1 and CDR2: SGHTA and FQGNSA. Trimming removed 1 base from V and 2 bases from J, with 12 bases in between. The CDR3 totals 15 residues. For the CDR3, the DNA is TGTGCCAGCAGCTTAGACAGGTACAGGACCTACGAGCAGTACTTC. Its protein product is CASSLDRYRTYEQYF.

The rearrangement uses TRBV6-1 and TRBJ2-7, with D possibly being TRBD1 (6 bases). The CDR3 loop spans 17 amino acids. With 3 bases removed from V and 3 bases from J, the gap between germline ends came to 21 bases. The germline V gene encodes CDR1 MNHNS and CDR2 SASEGT. The CDR3 loop reads CASSDYNQGRSGYEQYF. The DNA of the CDR3 is TGTGCCAGCAGTGATTACAACCAGGGGAGATCAGGCTACGAGCAGTACTTC.

V is TRBV7-9 and J is TRBJ2-3, with TRBD1 matching over 9 bases. The ends lost 6 bases at V and 0 bases at J; junction bases unmatched: 7. CDR3 length equals 16 residues. CDR1 and CDR2 (germline): SEHNR, FQNEAQ (reference sequence). The DNA for the CDR3 is TGTGCCAGCAGGGGGACAGGGCGCCGCAGCACAGATACGCAGTATTTT. Its translation is CASRGTGRRSTDTQYF.

This clonotype was seen repeatedly, ten times or more. The J gene is TRBJ1-6, the V gene TRBV12-3 or TRBV12-4; D gene uncertain. The CDR3 sequence is 16 residues long. V was shortened by 6 bases and J by 4 bases, with 16 bases between the two germline ends. CDR3 in amino acids: CASRNSFTGYNSPLHF. The CDR3 DNA reads as TGTGCCAGCAGAAATAGCTTTACGGGTTATAATTCACCCCTCCACTTT.

This chain uses TRBV4-2 with TRBJ2-5, with TRBD1 identical over 7 bases. Germline V CDR1 and CDR2: LGHNA, YNFKEQ. The CDR3 contains 16 residues. The J segment lost 5 bases and the V segment lost 1 base, leaving 10 bases of the junction unmatched. This CDR3 reads CASSQVARGLLETQYF. DNA of the CDR3: TGTGCCAGCAGCCAAGTAGCCAGGGGGTTGTTGGAGACCCAGTACTTC.